The rows below give T cell receptor beta chains drawn from one sample of a study of PD-1 blockade in classical Hodgkin lymphoma. TCRdb's table, derived via immunoSEQ multiplex PCR, lists solely in-frame clones and lacks some. The sample holds approximately 51,000 clones, approximately 70% seen once. The input for sequencing was peripheral blood mononuclear cells (PBMCs), taken before the second cycle of nivolumab. These receptors were taken from a human donor with classical Hodgkin lymphoma. Each CDR3 is given with its conserved first and last residue. A D gene is named only where the DNA matches it firmly. Not all rows give a size; the values are once, few, many and, for expanded clones, a class.

>medium-sized|.|TRBV28|TRBJ2-7
TGTGCCAGCACGGGCGGCTTTCCCTACGAGCAGTACTTC
CASTGGFPYEQYF
>.|.|TRBV6-1|TRBJ2-1
TGTGCCTCAACGGGAGTAATAAATGAGCAGTTCTTC
CASTGVINEQFF
>few|.|TRBV7-9|TRBJ2-1
TGTGCCAGCAGCTTATACAGGGTTGATAATGAGCAGTTCTTC
CASSLYRVDNEQFF
>.|TRBD1|TRBV19|TRBJ2-7
TGTGCCAGTAGTATGGGACAGGGCTCCTACGAGCAGTACTTC
CASSMGQGSYEQYF
>.|.|TRBV18|TRBJ2-7
TGTGCCAGCTCACTTACGACTAGTTTCGACGAGCAGTACTTC
CASSLTTSFDEQYF
>.|TRBD1|TRBV6-4|TRBJ2-2
TGTGCCAGCAGTGGGACAGGGGGCTCCGGGGAGCTGTTTTTT
CASSGTGGSGELFF
>once|TRBD2|TRBV7-7|TRBJ2-1
TGTGCCAGCAGCCCGGGACTAGCGGGAGGTGAGCAGTTCTTC
CASSPGLAGGEQFF
>.|.|TRBV5-5|TRBJ1-2
TGTGCCAGCAGCTTGGAGCCGGACTATGGCTACACCTTC
CASSLEPDYGYTF
>few|TRBD1|TRBV25-1|TRBJ1-1
TGTGCCAGCAGTGTGGGACAGGGGTGGACTGAAGCTTTCTTT
CASSVGQGWTEAFF
>.|.|TRBV27|TRBJ1-1
TGTGCCAGCAGGATTGGGAACACTGAAGCTTTCTTT
CASRIGNTEAFF
>.|.|TRBV6-5|TRBJ1-2
TGTGCCAGCAGCTACTCCTCAATAGCTAACTATGGCTACACCTTC
CASSYSSIANYGYTF
>.|TRBD1|TRBV16|TRBJ2-7
TGTGCCAGCAGCCATGCCGGGACAGGGTACCGCGAGCAGTACTTC
CASSHAGTGYREQYF
>.|TRBD1|TRBV29-1|TRBJ1-2
TGCAGCGCCGTACGACAGGGTAACTATGGCTACACCTTC
CSAVRQGNYGYTF
>.|.|TRBV6-5|TRBJ1-1
TGTGCCGGCGCTAGGACACCGAACACTGAAGCTTTCTTT
CAGARTPNTEAFF
>.|.|TRBV6-5|TRBJ2-5
TGTGCCAGCAGTTCGGCCGGGACGGGAGAGACCCAGTACTTC
CASSSAGTGETQYF
>.|.|TRBV7-2|TRBJ2-3
TGTGCCAGCAGCTTAAGGACGACTAGCACAGATACGCAGTATTTT
CASSLRTTSTDTQYF
>.|TRBD1|TRBV19|TRBJ2-7
TGTGCCAGTAGGACAGGGGGCGCATCCTACGAGCAGTACTTC
CASRTGGASYEQYF
>.|.|TRBV9|TRBJ2-6
TGTGCCAGCAGCGTAGTAAGGACGCAGGAAATAACTTTC
CASSVVRTQEITF
>.|.|TRBV4-3|TRBJ2-2
TGCGCCAGCAGCTCAGGGAGCTTTGACACCGGGGAGCTGTTTTTT
CASSSGSFDTGELFF
>.|.|TRBV30|TRBJ1-1
TGTGCCTGGAGTGCAACCCAGGGAAACACTGAAGCTTTCTTT
CAWSATQGNTEAFF
>few|.|TRBV6-5|TRBJ2-2
TGTGCCAGCAGTTACTCGCAGTACACCGGGGAGCTGTTTTTT
CASSYSQYTGELFF
>.|.|TRBV5-5|TRBJ2-2
TGTGCCAGCAGCCCATTACAGGTTCCACTTAGCACCGGGGAGCTGTTTTTT
CASSPLQVPLSTGELFF
>.|TRBD2|TRBV5-1|TRBJ2-3
TGCGCCAGCAGCTTGGGTGCGCGGGAGAGGGAGAATACGCAGTATTTT
CASSLGARERENTQYF
>.|TRBD2|TRBV7-2|TRBJ2-5
TGTGCCAGCAGCTCCTCTCCGGGACTAGCGGGAGGCCAGACCCAGTACTTC
CASSSSPGLAGGQTQYF
>.|.|TRBV11-2|TRBJ2-7
TGTGCCAGCAGCTTACGATCGGTCTCCTACGAGCAGTACTTC
CASSLRSVSYEQYF
>.|.|TRBV7-9|TRBJ2-7
TGTGCCAGCAGCTTCCAGGGAAACTCCTACGAGCAGTACTTC
CASSFQGNSYEQYF
>.|.|TRBV28|TRBJ2-6
TGTGCCAGCAGTGATAGCAGGACACCAACCTCTGGGGCCAACGTCCTGACTTTC
CASSDSRTPTSGANVLTF
>.|.|TRBV19|TRBJ1-2
TGTGCCAGTAGTATAGTGAGGAGCCAAGGAGGGAACTATGGCTACACCTTC
CASSIVRSQGGNYGYTF
>once|.|TRBV5-1|TRBJ2-1
TGCGCCAGCAATAGTTACTCCTACAATGAGCAGTTCTTC
CASNSYSYNEQFF
>.|TRBD2|TRBV9|TRBJ2-1
TGTGCCAGCAGCGCCCGAATAGCGGGAGAGTTCAATGAGCAGTTCTTC
CASSARIAGEFNEQFF
>.|.|TRBV19|TRBJ1-2
TGTGCCAGTAGTGAACAGGGAAACTATGGCTACACCTTC
CASSEQGNYGYTF
>.|.|TRBV7-2|TRBJ2-5
TGTGCCAGCAGCTTAGCGACCATGTCCCCAGAGACCCAGTACTTC
CASSLATMSPETQYF
>.|.|TRBV5-1|TRBJ1-4
TGCGCCAGCAGCCCAACAGGGTTCGGGGAAAAACTGTTTTTT
CASSPTGFGEKLFF
>.|.|TRBV6-1|TRBJ1-5
TGTGCCAGCAGTGAACAGTGGGCAGCAAATCAGCCCCAGCATTTT
CASSEQWAANQPQHF
>.|.|TRBV6-5|TRBJ2-2
TGTGCCAGCAGTTACTCGCTAGATACCTACACCGGGGAGCTGTTTTTT
CASSYSLDTYTGELFF
>.|.|TRBV6-6|TRBJ2-7
TGTGCCAGCAGCCTGTTCGAGCGCGAGCAGTACTTC
CASSLFEREQYF
>.|.|TRBV28|TRBJ2-7
TGTGCCAGCAGTTTGATAAGTTACGAGCAGTACTTC
CASSLISYEQYF
>.|TRBD2|TRBV11-2|TRBJ2-1
TGTGCCAGCAGCGCAACTAGCGGGGGAACTAATGAGCAGTTCTTC
CASSATSGGTNEQFF
>.|TRBD2|TRBV10-3|TRBJ2-1
TGTGCCATCAGTGTATCTGCGGGAGGAGGTAATGAGCAGTTCTTC
CAISVSAGGGNEQFF
>.|.|TRBV4-3|TRBJ1-2
TGCGCCAGCAGCCACACCTCTAGACAGGATTTCTATGGCTACACCTTC
CASSHTSRQDFYGYTF
>.|TRBD1|TRBV27|TRBJ1-2
TGTGCCAGCAGCCAGCGTGTCCCCGGGACAGGGAACTATGGCTACACCTTC
CASSQRVPGTGNYGYTF
>.|.|TRBV6-6|TRBJ1-1
TGTGCCAGCAGCTGGGGGGACACTGAAGCTTTCTTT
CASSWGDTEAFF
>.|TRBD1|TRBV4-2|TRBJ1-2
TGTGCCAGCAGCCAAGATGTTTTTACAGGGGACTATGGCTACACCTTC
CASSQDVFTGDYGYTF
>few|TRBD2|TRBV7-8|TRBJ2-1
TGTGCCAGCAGCTCCAGGGAGAGCGGGGGAAACAATGAGCAGTTCTTC
CASSSRESGGNNEQFF
>.|.|TRBV7-9|TRBJ2-7
TGTGCCAGCGTCGAATTGCAAGTCCCCTACGAGCAGTACTTC
CASVELQVPYEQYF
>.|.|TRBV5-1|TRBJ2-1
TGCGCCAGCAGCTGGATGGGGCTGGGAGCGGTATACCTCCAGGGAGATGAGCAGTTCTTC
CASSWMGLGAVYLQGDEQFF
>few|.|TRBV6-1|TRBJ2-3
TGTGCCAGCAGTGTACCAGATACGCAGTATTTT
CASSVPDTQYF
>few|.|TRBV6-5|TRBJ1-1
TGTGCCAGCAGTTACTCGATTTCCGGGAACACTGAAGCTTTCTTT
CASSYSISGNTEAFF
>.|TRBD2|TRBV11-3|TRBJ2-1
TGTGCCAGCAGCTTGACTAGCGTCAATGAGCAGTTCTTC
CASSLTSVNEQFF
>.|.|TRBV7-2|TRBJ2-7
TGTGCCAGCAGCTTAGTCGGGGGGCCCTACGAGCAGTACTTC
CASSLVGGPYEQYF
>.|.|TRBV19|TRBJ1-4
TGTGCCACTGGGAGGCAGACTAATGAAAAACTGTTTTTT
CATGRQTNEKLFF
>.|.|TRBV6-5|TRBJ1-5
TGTGCCAGCACCTCCGTTCCCTTAGGCAATCAGCCCCAGCATTTT
CASTSVPLGNQPQHF
>.|.|TRBV27|TRBJ1-5
TGTGCCAGCAGTCCGAATAATCAGCCCCAGCATTTT
CASSPNNQPQHF
>once|TRBD1|TRBV6-1|TRBJ1-5
TGTGCCAGCAGTGTGGGGACAGGGGGCAATCAGCCCCAGCATTTT
CASSVGTGGNQPQHF
>.|TRBD1|TRBV10-3|TRBJ2-4
TGTGCCATCAGCCCCGACCCGGGACAGGGAGCCAAAAACATTCAGTACTTC
CAISPDPGQGAKNIQYF
>.|.|TRBV21-1|TRBJ2-7
TGTGCCAGCAGAAGTCTAGCGGAAAGCTCCTACGAGCAGTACTTC
CASRSLAESSYEQYF
>.|TRBD1|TRBV6-1|TRBJ1-1
TGTGCCAGCACCCGACAGGGGAGCACTGAAGCTTTCTTT
CASTRQGSTEAFF
>.|.|TRBV7-6|TRBJ2-1
TGTGCCAGCAGCTTAGCGGAGGGTGCCTACAATGAGCAGTTCTTC
CASSLAEGAYNEQFF
>.|.|TRBV6-6|TRBJ1-1
TGTGCCAGCAGCCTAAGGGGGACTGAAGCTTTCTTT
CASSLRGTEAFF
>few|.|TRBV2|TRBJ1-2
TGTGCCAGCAACGAACAGGGACGCTATGGCTACACCTTC
CASNEQGRYGYTF